This TCR beta chain was retrieved from a study of identifying expanded T cells in peripheral blood. Study-level results: Across healthy donors, higher total template counts meant significantly greater roughly 2-week count variance. Differentially abundant clones: around 1.1 between replicates, 16.4 at approximately 13 days, less than 20 at four.

Germline values: CDR1 LNHDA, CDR2 SQIVND (reference sequence). Trimming cost V 7 bases and J 0 bases, with 15 bases left between them. The CDR3 covers 15 residues. Produced via immunoSEQ multiplex PCR; TCRdb's table is partial and in-frame only. Of 60,000 or so clones in the sample, approximately 82% were seen once. On this clone: The antigen is undetermined.

Sequenced input: blood. The chain carries TRBV19 and TRBJ1-2, with no clear D. The receptor's source is a person aged 18 to 70 in good health. The CDR3 coding sequence is TGTGCCAGTAAGAGGGCCCAGGAGACTAACTATGGCTACACCTTC. Its translation is CASKRAQETNYGYTF. The whole variable domain, filled in from reference TRBV19 and TRBJ1-2, reads DGGITQSPKYLFRKEGQNVTLSCEQNLNHDAMYWYRQDPGQGLRLIYYSQIVNDFQKGDIAEGYSVSREKKESFPLTVTSAQKNPTAFYLCASKRAQETNYGYTFGSGTRLTVV.